This T cell receptor beta chain is drawn from a study of T cells after yellow fever vaccination. V dropped 5 bases and J dropped 9 bases, with 11 bases sitting between them. This CDR3 is 11 amino acids long. TCRdb ran MiXCR on the 5' RACE reads and lists one entry per CDR3 protein. The sample has 90,000 to 130,000 distinct CDR3 sequences; around 8.6% are singletons. The origin of this receptor is a man aged 30 to 39 who received the YFV17D yellow fever vaccine. Sequenced here: CD8+ T cells sorted from PBMCs, sampled 45 days after the yellow fever booster vaccination. V and J are TRBV12-3 or TRBV12-4 and TRBJ2-7; D is ambiguous. CDR3 amino acids: CASSTGLGQYF. The CDR3, as DNA: TGTGCCAGCAGTACGGGCTTAGGGCAGTACTTC.